This T cell receptor (beta chain) was captured in a study of chemoradiotherapy in HPV16-positive cancers. Germline V lookup: CDR1 LNHDA, CDR2 SQIVND (reference sequence). V was pared by 6 bases and J by 4 bases, with 8 bases of the junction left unmatched. The CDR3 has 15 amino acids. TCRdb's table, derived via immunoSEQ multiplex PCR, lists solely in-frame clones and lacks some. The sample includes some 11,000 clones, 72% of them seen just once. Sampling was carried out from a patient who underwent chemoradiotherapy. The TCR comes from a human donor with HPV-associated anogenital cancer. The rearrangement joins TRBV19 to TRBJ2-3; TRBD1 matches 9 bases. CDR3 sequence reads: CASRWTGAGPDTQYF. The CDR3 DNA is TGTGCCAGTAGATGGACAGGGGCCGGCCCAGATACGCAGTATTTT. The complete variable domain, with remaining parts taken from reference TRBV19 and TRBJ2-3, reads DGGITQSPKYLFRKEGQNVTLSCEQNLNHDAMYWYRQDPGQGLRLIYYSQIVNDFQKGDIAEGYSVSREKKESFPLTVTSAQKNPTAFYLCASRWTGAGPDTQYFGPGTRLTVL.